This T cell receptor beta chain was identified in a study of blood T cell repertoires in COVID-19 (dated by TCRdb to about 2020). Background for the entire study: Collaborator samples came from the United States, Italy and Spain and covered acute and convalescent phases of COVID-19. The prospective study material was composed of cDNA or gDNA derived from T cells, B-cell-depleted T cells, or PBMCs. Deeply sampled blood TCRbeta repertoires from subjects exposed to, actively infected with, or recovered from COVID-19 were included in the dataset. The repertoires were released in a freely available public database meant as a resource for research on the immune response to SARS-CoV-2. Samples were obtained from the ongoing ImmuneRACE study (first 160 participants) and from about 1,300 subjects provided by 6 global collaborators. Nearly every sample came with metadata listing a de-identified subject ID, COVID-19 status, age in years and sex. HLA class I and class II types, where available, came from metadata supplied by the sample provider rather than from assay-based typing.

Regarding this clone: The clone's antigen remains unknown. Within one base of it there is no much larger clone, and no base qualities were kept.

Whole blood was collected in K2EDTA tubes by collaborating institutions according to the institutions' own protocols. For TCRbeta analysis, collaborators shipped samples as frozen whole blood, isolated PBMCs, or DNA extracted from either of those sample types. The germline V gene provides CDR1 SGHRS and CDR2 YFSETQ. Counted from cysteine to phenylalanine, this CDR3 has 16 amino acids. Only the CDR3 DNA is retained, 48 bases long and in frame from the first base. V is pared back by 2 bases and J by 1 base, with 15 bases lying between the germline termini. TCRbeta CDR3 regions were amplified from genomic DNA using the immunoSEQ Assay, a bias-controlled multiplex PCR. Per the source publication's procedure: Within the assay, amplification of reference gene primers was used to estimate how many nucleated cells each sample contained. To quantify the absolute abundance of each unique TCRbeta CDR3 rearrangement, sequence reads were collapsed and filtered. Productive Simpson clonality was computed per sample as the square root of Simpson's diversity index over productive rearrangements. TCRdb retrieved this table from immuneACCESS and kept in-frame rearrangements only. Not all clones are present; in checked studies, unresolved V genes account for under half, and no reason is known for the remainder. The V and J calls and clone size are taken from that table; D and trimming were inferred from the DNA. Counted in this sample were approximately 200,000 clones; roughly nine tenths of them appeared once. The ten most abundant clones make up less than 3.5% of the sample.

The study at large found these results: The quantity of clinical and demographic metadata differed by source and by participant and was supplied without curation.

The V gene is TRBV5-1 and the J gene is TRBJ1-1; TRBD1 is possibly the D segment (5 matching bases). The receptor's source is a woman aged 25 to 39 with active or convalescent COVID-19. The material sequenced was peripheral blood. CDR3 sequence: CASSLDGRGRNTEAFF. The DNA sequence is TGCGCCAGCAGCTTAGACGGCCGGGGGAGGAACACTGAAGCTTTCTTT.